A single sample is the source of the 30 T cell receptor beta chains below, sequenced in a study of T cell repertoires in cytomegalovirus infection (dated by TCRdb to about 2019). The sequencing machine was an Illumina HiSeq 1500. TCRdb redid the processing of the public reads, applying fastp at Q25 and MiXCR, and retained in-frame beta chains. Identical CDR3 proteins give one entry, which carries the most common genes and DNA. Within this sample are approximately 110,000 distinct CDR3 sequences, with roughly 41% of them counted one time only. The ten largest clones capture roughly 70% of the sample. The treatment or condition label, read with the paper, signifies: in vitro stimulation with specific CMV peptide epitopes to enrich CMV-specific T cells. Which antigens these TCRs recognize remains unknown. Here the sequenced sample was CD8+ T cells from cultured PBMCs, taken from culture after CMV antigen stimulation. The receptors come from a human donor in good health (CMV status not recorded). Some clones in this sample may be carry-over from other donors' samples.

This clonotype showed up many times. The J gene is TRBJ2-1, the V gene TRBV18; D may be TRBD1 or TRBD2 (5 bases each). Trimming stripped 5 bases from V and 3 bases from J, with 35 bases between. This CDR3 contains 22 residues. Germline V lookup: CDR1 KGHSH, CDR2 LQKENI. The CDR3 sequence: CASSGTAGDPKSVPIYYNEQFF. CDR3 in DNA: TGTGCCAGCTCAGGGACCGCCGGGGACCCCAAGTCAGTCCCAATTTACTACAATGAGCAGTTCTTC.

This chain connects TRBV27 to TRBJ1-3, with D tentatively TRBD1 (5 bases). Germline V gives CDR1 MNHEY, CDR2 SMNVEV (reference sequence). This CDR3 is 15 amino acids long. V dropped 5 bases and J dropped 4 bases, with 15 bases sitting between them. The CDR3, as DNA: TGTGCCAGCAGTATTGCGGGGGGGAACGGAAACACCATATATTTT. Translating gives CASSIAGGNGNTIYF.

This clonotype was picked up a small number of times. The chain employs TRBV11-2 and TRBJ2-7; a weak D match, TRBD2 (5 bases). CDR3 length equals 13 residues. Between the trimmed V and J ends, which lost 6 bases and 3 bases, there was a span of 12 bases. Germline V gene data show CDR1 as SGHAT and CDR2 as FQNNGV. The DNA of the CDR3 is TGTGCCAGCAGTCCCGGCACTAGCTACGAGCAGTACTTC. Amino acid sequence: CASSPGTSYEQYF.

This clonotype occurred a few times. The chain uses TRBV27 and TRBJ2-5, with 8 bases identical to TRBD2. The CDR3 runs to 15 residues. J lost 4 bases, V lost 4 bases, and 8 bases had no gene match. Germline values: CDR1 MNHEY, CDR2 SMNVEV (reference sequence). The CDR3 region has the DNA TGTGCCAGCAGTTCCCTTATCGGGGGGGTAGAGACCCAGTACTTC. Translating it yields CASSSLIGGVETQYF.

The V call is TRBV2, the J call TRBJ2-1; no clear D gene. The V and J ends lost 0 bases and 0 bases respectively, with 12 bases between them. Germline V CDR1 and CDR2: SNHLY, FYNNEI. The CDR3 runs to 17 residues. As DNA, the CDR3 is TGTGCCAGCAGTGAAGCGACACCACAGAGCTCCTACAATGAGCAGTTCTTC. This encodes CASSEATPQSSYNEQFF.

In this sample, this clonotype turned up a few times. This chain links TRBV2 with TRBJ2-5, with 12 bases fitting TRBD2. The CDR3 has 15 residues. Germline V gene sequence: CDR1 SNHLY, CDR2 FYNNEI. After removal of 3 bases from V and 5 bases from J, the junction contained 4 bases not matched to a gene. The CDR3 DNA is TGTGCCAGCAGTGATTGGACTAGCGGGGTGGAGACCCAGTACTTC. Amino acids: CASSDWTSGVETQYF.

The rearrangement links TRBV29-1 to TRBJ2-7; 9 positions match TRBD2. The germline V gene has CDR1 SQVTM and CDR2 ANQGSEA. The CDR3 is 12 amino acids. The ends lost 6 bases at V and 2 bases at J; junction bases unmatched: 2. Written as DNA, the CDR3 is TGCAGCGTCGAGCGGGGGGCCTACGAGCAGTACTTC. This sequence encodes CSVERGAYEQYF.

The chain combines TRBV27 with TRBJ2-5, with TRBD2 matching over 10 bases. Germline values: CDR1 MNHEY, CDR2 SMNVEV (reference sequence). The CDR3 spans 14 residues. With 5 bases clipped from V and 8 bases from J, the junction kept 8 bases outside the gene matches. CDR3 nucleotides: TGTGCCAGCAGTCCCAGCGGGGGGGCCTTAACCCAGTACTTC. Amino acid sequence: CASSPSGGALTQYF.

This clonotype was observed a few times. J is TRBJ1-1 and V is TRBV15; no definite D call. The V gene lost 0 bases and the J gene lost 2 bases, with 7 bases spanning the gap. CDR1 and CDR2 from the germline V gene are LNHNV and YYDKDF (reference sequence). The CDR3 sequence is 14 residues long. CDR3 sequence reads: CATSRDPGNTEAFF. CDR3 coding DNA: TGTGCCACCAGCAGAGATCCAGGAAACACTGAAGCTTTCTTT.

This clonotype came up a few times. This chain links TRBV12-3 or TRBV12-4 with TRBJ2-3, with 10 bases matching TRBD2. The CDR3 consists of 15 residues. With 1 base clipped from V and 8 bases from J, the junction kept 6 bases outside the gene matches. CDR3 bases: TGTGCCAGCAGTTTAGTAAGCGGGGGGGCTTTTACGCAGTATTTT. It yields the protein CASSLVSGGAFTQYF.

This clonotype was counted a few times. The rearrangement links TRBV7-7 to TRBJ1-5, with a possible D match to TRBD1 (5 bases). Germline loops: CDR1 SSHAT, CDR2 FNYEAQ (reference sequence). This CDR3 spans 13 amino acids. Trimming pared 5 bases from V and 7 bases from J, leaving 12 bases between. The CDR3 here is CASSQDWGQPQHF. The DNA of the CDR3 is TGTGCCAGCAGCCAGGACTGGGGGCAGCCCCAGCATTTT.

The V gene is TRBV6-6, the J gene TRBJ1-5; D is unresolved. CDR1 is MNHNY, CDR2 SVGAGI, per germline (reference sequence). The CDR3 runs to 14 residues. Trimming removed 0 bases from V and 5 bases from J, with 8 bases in between. This chain's CDR3 is CASSYSGSYQPQHF. DNA for the CDR3: TGTGCCAGCAGTTACTCTGGCAGCTATCAGCCCCAGCATTTT.

The J gene is TRBJ1-4, the V gene TRBV12-3 or TRBV12-4, with a weak D call TRBD1 (6 bases). V was trimmed by 5 bases and J by 7 bases, leaving 23 bases between them. There are 17 residues in the CDR3. The CDR3 here is CASSPSLPHRAAEKLFF. The CDR3 DNA is TGTGCCAGCAGTCCGAGCCTACCCCACAGGGCGGCTGAAAAACTGTTTTTT.

This rearrangement joins TRBV7-6 to TRBJ2-3; TRBD2 aligns across 11 bases. Germline loops: CDR1 SGHVS, CDR2 FNYEAQ. CDR3 size: 16 residues. The V gene end was trimmed by 0 bases and the J gene end by 5 bases; junction bases not matched to a gene: 4. Written as DNA, the CDR3 is TGTGCCAGCAGCTTAGCTAGCGGGGGGGCCGTAGATACGCAGTATTTT. Translation: CASSLASGGAVDTQYF.

This chain connects TRBV29-1 to TRBJ2-2, with D uncertain. Between the trimmed V and J ends, which lost 6 bases and 5 bases, there was a span of 10 bases. This CDR3 region has 12 residues. CDR1 is SQVTM, CDR2 ANQGSEA, per germline. CDR3 nucleotides: TGCAGCGTCCCGCACGGAACCGGGGAGCTGTTTTTT. It is translated as CSVPHGTGELFF.

The chain combines TRBV11-2 with TRBJ2-7; D not resolved. V was cut by 0 bases and J by 3 bases, with 12 bases left in between. Germline V gene sequence: CDR1 SGHAT, CDR2 FQNNGV. The CDR3 totals 15 residues. CDR3 protein: CASSLDKWVGYEQYF. As DNA, the CDR3 is TGTGCCAGCAGCTTAGATAAGTGGGTGGGCTACGAGCAGTACTTC.

This clonotype was picked up a small number of times. The chain employs TRBV19 and TRBJ1-5; 8 nucleotides line up with TRBD1. Germline V lookup: CDR1 LNHDA, CDR2 SQIVND (reference sequence). Trimming cost V 6 bases and J 6 bases; bases outside gene matches: 13. The CDR3 is 16 amino acids. DNA for the CDR3: TGTGCCAGTAGGGAGGGGCCCAGGGGGCTTGGTCAGCCCCAGCATTTT. It is translated as CASREGPRGLGQPQHF.

This sequence joins TRBV5-1 and TRBJ1-2, with D uncertain. V was shortened by 2 bases and J by 8 bases, with 13 bases between the two germline ends. Per germline, CDR1 SGHRS and CDR2 YFSETQ. The CDR3 is made up of 13 amino acids. The CDR3 spells CASSFQGIGGYTF. The CDR3 region has the DNA TGCGCCAGCAGCTTCCAAGGGATTGGGGGCTACACCTTC.

This clonotype has just a few counts. The J gene is TRBJ2-1, the V gene TRBV7-9; D call uncertain. Germline V CDR1 and CDR2: SEHNR, FQNEAQ (reference sequence). The V and J ends lost 2 bases and 5 bases respectively, with 7 bases between them. This CDR3 is built from 13 residues. This chain's CDR3 is CASSLLRNNEQFF. CDR3 DNA: TGTGCCAGCAGCTTACTCCGAAACAATGAGCAGTTCTTC.

This clonotype came up many times. V is TRBV28 and J is TRBJ2-5; a possible D gene is TRBD1 (5 bases). V was cut by 3 bases and J by 1 base, with 12 bases left in between. This CDR3 comprises 15 residues. CDR1 and CDR2 (germline): MDHEN, SYDVKM. This CDR3 is CASSFTQGFQETQYF. CDR3 DNA: TGTGCCAGCAGTTTCACGCAGGGATTCCAAGAGACCCAGTACTTC.

Only a few counts were recorded for this clonotype. The chain couples TRBV19 to TRBJ1-4; 10 bases fit TRBD1. The V and J ends lost 5 bases and 4 bases, in that order; junction bases with no gene match: 10. The CDR3 totals 17 residues. Germline-derived CDR1 and CDR2 are LNHDA and SQIVND (reference sequence). The CDR3 region is CASSPVPGTGDNEKLFF. In DNA, the CDR3 is TGTGCCAGTAGTCCGGTTCCGGGGACAGGGGATAATGAAAAACTGTTTTTT.

The V gene is TRBV5-8, the J gene TRBJ2-1; D uncertain. The length of the CDR3 is 15 residues. Germline loops: CDR1 SGHTS, CDR2 YDEGEE. Trimming took off 4 bases at V and 3 bases at J, with 14 bases between the two ends. CDR3 coding DNA: TGTGCCAGCAGCCCGCGGCCGGCGAACTACAATGAGCAGTTCTTC. Its translation: CASSPRPANYNEQFF. Supplemented by reference TRBV5-8 and TRBJ2-1, the full variable domain reads EAGVTQSPTHLIKTRGQQATLRCSPISGHTSVYWYQQALGLGLQFLLWYDEGEERNRGNFPPRFSGRQFPNYSSELNVNALELEDSALYLCASSPRPANYNEQFFGPGTRLTVL.

Many counts were recorded for this clonotype. The rearrangement uses TRBV12-5 and TRBJ1-2, with D unclear. Per germline, CDR1 LGHNT and CDR2 FRNRAP. Trimming took off 1 base at V and 2 bases at J, with 5 bases between the two ends. This CDR3 is built from 13 residues. The CDR3 nucleotides read TGTGCTAGTGGTTTGGGTTTGAACTATGGCTACACCTTC. This codes for CASGLGLNYGYTF.

The chain is built from TRBV11-2 and TRBJ2-7, with D tentatively TRBD1 or TRBD2 (5 bases each). CDR3 length equals 12 residues. Trimming took off 1 base at V and 5 bases at J, with 6 bases between the two ends. Germline CDR1 reads SGHAT; CDR2 reads FQNNGV. Written as DNA, the CDR3 is TGTGCCAGCAGCTTAGCGGGGCACGAGCAGTACTTC. This translates into CASSLAGHEQYF.

This chain links TRBV28 with TRBJ2-7; D is ambiguous. V lost 6 bases to trimming and J lost 3 bases, with 15 bases between them. The germline V gene has CDR1 MDHEN and CDR2 SYDVKM. This CDR3 is 14 amino acids long. The chain's CDR3 is CASSPHAQDYEQYF. In nucleotides, the CDR3 is TGTGCCAGCAGCCCCCATGCCCAGGACTACGAGCAGTACTTC.

This clonotype has ten or more counts. The chain links TRBV2 to TRBJ1-1; D is undetermined. Per germline, CDR1 SNHLY and CDR2 FYNNEI. Between the trimmed V and J ends, which lost 0 bases and 4 bases, there was a span of 12 bases. This CDR3 comprises 15 residues. The DNA of the CDR3 is TGTGCCAGCAGTGAAGCGGTGGGAAGGCGCACTGAAGCTTTCTTT. The encoded protein is CASSEAVGRRTEAFF.

The chain employs TRBV7-6 and TRBJ2-7; 9 bases line up with TRBD1. Germline V gene lookup returns CDR1 SGHVS and CDR2 FNYEAQ. The CDR3 is 15 amino acids. V gave up 5 bases and J gave up 2 bases; unmatched junction bases: 7. CDR3 nucleotides: TGTGCCAGCAGCCAGGACAGGGGTAGCCCCTACGAGCAGTACTTC. Amino acids: CASSQDRGSPYEQYF.

The sample holds many counts of this clonotype. The CDR3 DNA sequence: TGTGCCAGCAGCCGTGACACCTACGAGCAGTACTTC. Residues: CASSRDTYEQYF. The genes are TRBV11-1 and TRBJ2-7; no reliable D call. V dropped 5 bases and J dropped 2 bases, with 7 bases sitting between them. There are 12 residues in the CDR3. Germline V gene sequence: CDR1 SGHAT, CDR2 FQDESV (reference sequence).

The V call is TRBV27, the J call TRBJ1-5, with 9 bases fitting TRBD1. V lost 6 bases, J lost 6 bases, and 6 bases stayed unmatched. From germline, CDR1 is MNHEY and CDR2 SMNVEV (reference sequence). This CDR3 has 14 residues. The CDR3 loop is CASSPGTGPQPQHF. CDR3 nucleotides: TGTGCCAGCAGCCCCGGGACAGGGCCTCAGCCCCAGCATTTT.

J is TRBJ1-5 and V is TRBV2; D unclear. Germline V gives CDR1 SNHLY, CDR2 FYNNEI. V gave up 4 bases and J gave up 4 bases, with 14 bases separating them. This CDR3 is 15 amino acids long. The CDR3 sequence is CASSGQEEVNQPQHF. CDR3 sequence (DNA): TGTGCCAGCAGTGGGCAGGAAGAGGTGAATCAGCCCCAGCATTTT.